The 8 T cell receptor beta chains reported below all come from one sample, sequenced in a study of a mutant IDH1 vaccine in newly diagnosed glioma. Time point specified: week 47, end of study. Every vaccination contained 300 ug of the mutant IDH1 20-mer peptide and was paired with topical imiquimod. No antigens are known for them. Clones were read by immunoSEQ multiplex PCR, and TCRdb kept only the in-frame ones, dropping some. The data contain about 94,000 clones, about 90% of them singletons. Sequenced here: PBMCs, sampled from a glioma patient whose treatment included an IDH1 peptide vaccine. These receptors came from a woman aged 50 to 60 with glioma.

V usage is TRBV28 and J usage is TRBJ1-5; D is unresolved. Trimming removed 3 bases at V and 7 bases at J, with 7 bases between. The CDR3 runs to 12 residues. The V gene's germline CDR1 is MDHEN and CDR2 SYDVKM. The CDR3 sequence: CASSFESQPQHF. CDR3 nucleotides: TGTGCCAGCAGTTTTGAATCGCAGCCCCAGCATTTT.

CDR3 region: CASIRRGNEQFF. CDR3 DNA: TGTGCCAGCATTAGGAGAGGCAATGAGCAGTTCTTC. The chain uses TRBV2 and TRBJ2-1; D not certain. Germline CDR1 SNHLY, CDR2 FYNNEI. V lost 7 bases and J 6 bases, leaving 10 bases between the germline ends. CDR3 length equals 12 residues.

The chain couples TRBV23-1 to TRBJ2-2; D unclear. TRBV23-1 is an ORF, with its function uncertain. V was pared by 3 bases and J by 4 bases, with 12 bases between. CDR3 length equals 15 residues. The DNA for the CDR3 is TGCGCCAGCAGTCACCGCAGGTTATCCACCGGGGAGCTGTTTTTT. This encodes CASSHRRLSTGELFF.

As to this clone: At one end the junction does not follow the germline gene, possibly because of a read error. The genes are TRBV5-3 and TRBJ2-7; maybe TRBD2 (6 bases). TRBV5-3 is an open reading frame whose function is uncertain. The CDR3 covers 14 residues. The chain's CDR3 is CASSLGGSSYEQYF. CDR3 coding DNA: TGTGCCAGCAGCTTGGGGGGAAGCTCCTACGAGCAGTACTTC.

The gene calls are TRBV5-6 and TRBJ2-1; TRBD1 or TRBD2 may be the D gene (5 bases each). The germline gives CDR1 SGHDT, CDR2 YYEEEE. The CDR3 sequence is 12 residues long. V lost 0 bases, J lost 9 bases, and 7 bases lay in between. The CDR3 DNA is TGTGCCAGCAGCTTGGGGGACCTTGAGCAGTTCTTC. As protein: CASSLGDLEQFF.

The V and J genes are TRBV5-1 and TRBJ2-3; no reliable D call. Per the germline V gene, CDR1 is SGHRS and CDR2 is YFSETQ. The V end lost 2 bases, the J end lost 0 bases, and 7 bases lay between the germline ends. This CDR3 has 14 residues. The chain's CDR3 is CASSFSVSTDTQYF. The CDR3 DNA is TGCGCCAGCAGCTTCAGCGTCAGCACAGATACGCAGTATTTT.

The gene calls are TRBV30 and TRBJ2-3, with D tentatively TRBD1 or TRBD2 (6 bases each). The CDR3 loop spans 15 amino acids. Trimming cost V 0 bases and J 6 bases, with 16 bases left between them. CDR1 is GTSNPN and CDR2 is SVGIG in the germline V gene (reference sequence). The CDR3 DNA sequence: TGTGCCTGGAGTGTAACGGGGGCCAGGGCGGATACGCAGTATTTT. It specifies CAWSVTGARADTQYF.

The V gene is TRBV6-5, the J gene TRBJ1-1; D gene uncertain. The CDR3 loop spans 15 amino acids. V lost 5 bases, J lost 0 bases, and 13 bases lay in between. CDR1 is MNHEY and CDR2 is SVGAGI in the germline V gene. CDR3 sequence reads: CASSQTLNVNTEAFF. CDR3 nucleotides: TGTGCCAGCAGTCAGACCCTGAACGTGAACACTGAAGCTTTCTTT.